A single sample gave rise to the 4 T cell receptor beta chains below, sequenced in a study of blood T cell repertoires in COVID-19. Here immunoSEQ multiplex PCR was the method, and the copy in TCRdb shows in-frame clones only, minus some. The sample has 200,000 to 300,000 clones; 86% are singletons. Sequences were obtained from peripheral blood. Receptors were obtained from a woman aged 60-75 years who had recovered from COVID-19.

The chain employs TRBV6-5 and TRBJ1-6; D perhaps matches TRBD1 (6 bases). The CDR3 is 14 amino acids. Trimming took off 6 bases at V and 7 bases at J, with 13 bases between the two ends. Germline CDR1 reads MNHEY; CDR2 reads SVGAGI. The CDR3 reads CASRLQGENSPLHF. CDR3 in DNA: TGTGCCAGCAGACTACAGGGTGAGAATTCACCCCTCCACTTT.

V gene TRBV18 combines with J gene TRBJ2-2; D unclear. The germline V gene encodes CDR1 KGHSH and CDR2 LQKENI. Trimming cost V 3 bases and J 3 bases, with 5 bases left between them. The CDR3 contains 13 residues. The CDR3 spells CASSPADTGELFF. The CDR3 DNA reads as TGTGCCAGCTCACCGGCAGACACCGGGGAGCTGTTTTTT.

The CDR3 protein is CASSLDSLPEQYF. Here the CDR3 DNA reads TGTGCCAGCAGTTTGGACAGCTTACCGGAGCAGTACTTC. The chain joins TRBV28 to TRBJ2-7; D might be TRBD1 (6 bases). The CDR3 loop spans 13 amino acids. V lost 3 bases and J lost 7, with 13 bases in between. Germline lookup yields CDR1 MDHEN and CDR2 SYDVKM.

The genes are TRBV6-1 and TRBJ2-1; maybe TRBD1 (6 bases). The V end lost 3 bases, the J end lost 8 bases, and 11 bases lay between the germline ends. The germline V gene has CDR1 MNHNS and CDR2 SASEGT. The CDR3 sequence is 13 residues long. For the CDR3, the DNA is TGTGCCAGCAGTGAGGCCCCAGGGGATGAGCAGTTCTTC. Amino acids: CASSEAPGDEQFF.